This entry lists 29 T cell receptor beta chains sequenced from one sample in a study of neurological immune-mediated disorders. MiXCR, run by TCRdb on the 5' RACE reads, gives a single entry per CDR3 protein. The sample has 55,000 to 60,000 distinct CDR3 sequences; roughly 3.3% are singletons. Sequencing was performed on PBMCs. All receptors come from a woman aged 25 to 39 with multiple sclerosis.

This clonotype was seen many times. The CDR3 DNA follows: TGCAGTGCTAGAGAGGGTAGCGGGGGGGCGGTTGAGCAGTTCTTC. The encoded protein is CSAREGSGGAVEQFF. J is TRBJ2-1 and V is TRBV20-1; 11 bases map to TRBD2. CDR1 and CDR2 (germline): DFQATT, SNEGSKA (reference sequence). The CDR3 totals 15 residues. V lost 0 bases and J lost 9; bases outside the gene matches: 7.

In this sample, this clonotype turned up many times. One junction end disagrees with the germline gene, perhaps due to a read error. The chain combines TRBV7-7 with TRBJ1-1; D remains unclear. The CDR3 is 13 amino acids. Germline V gives CDR1 SSHAT, CDR2 FNYEAQ (reference sequence). The CDR3 nucleotides read TGTGCTAGCAGCTTAGAGAGGACCACTGAAGCTTTCTTT. Protein sequence: CASSLERTTEAFF.

This clonotype was observed at least ten times. The rearrangement links TRBV12-3 or TRBV12-4 to TRBJ2-1; 8 bases line up with TRBD2. V was clipped by 3 bases and J by 9 bases; unmatched bases: 10. This CDR3 spans 15 amino acids. DNA of the CDR3: TGTGCCAGCAGTTTCGGACTAGCCCGTCGGGTTGAGCAGTTCTTC. Protein sequence: CASSFGLARRVEQFF.

The rearrangement uses TRBV3-1 and TRBJ1-2; D unclear. Germline V gives CDR1 LGHDT, CDR2 YNNKEL (reference sequence). The V end lost 4 bases, the J end lost 2 bases, and 14 bases lay between the germline ends. The CDR3 runs to 15 residues. The CDR3 region is CASSRGGATNYGYTF. As DNA, the CDR3 is TGTGCCAGCAGCCGAGGCGGCGCAACGAACTATGGCTACACCTTC.

Many counts were recorded for this clonotype. This chain links TRBV7-6 with TRBJ2-3, with TRBD2 identical over 13 bases. V was pared by 3 bases and J by 5 bases, with 2 bases of the junction left unmatched. Germline lookup yields CDR1 SGHVS and CDR2 FNYEAQ. The CDR3 is 15 amino acids. The CDR3 region is CASSFRTSGGDTQYF. For the CDR3, the DNA is TGTGCCAGCAGCTTTCGGACTAGCGGGGGAGATACGCAGTATTTT.

This clonotype was recorded at least ten times. The CDR3 DNA reads as TGTGCCAGCAGTTTGGGGGGACTAGCTGAATACGAGCAGTACTTC. This sequence encodes CASSLGGLAEYEQYF. The rearrangement uses TRBV28 and TRBJ2-7; TRBD2 aligns across 9 bases. Germline CDR1 and CDR2: MDHEN and SYDVKM. This CDR3 comprises 15 residues. The J segment lost 4 bases and the V segment lost 3 bases, leaving 7 bases of the junction unmatched.

This clonotype was seen repeatedly, ten times or more. J is TRBJ2-7 and V is TRBV20-1; 9 bases fit TRBD2. The CDR3 extends over 14 amino acids. Germline V lookup: CDR1 DFQATT, CDR2 SNEGSKA (reference sequence). V was clipped by 3 bases and J by 2 bases; unmatched bases: 5. The CDR3 reads CSASAASGAYEQYF. The CDR3 region has the DNA TGCAGTGCTAGTGCGGCTAGCGGGGCCTACGAGCAGTACTTC.

This clonotype has at least ten counts. V gene TRBV2 combines with J gene TRBJ1-1; 8 positions agree with TRBD1. Germline trimming cut 8 bases from V and 0 bases from J; bases unmatched to any gene: 8. The CDR3 runs to 15 residues. The germline gives CDR1 SNHLY, CDR2 FYNNEI. DNA of the CDR3: TGTGCCAGCTCCTTACAGGGGGTACTGAACACTGAAGCTTTCTTT. Translated: CASSLQGVLNTEAFF.

This clonotype has ten or more counts. The chain recombines TRBV9 with TRBJ1-6; D is unclear. The germline gives CDR1 SGDLS, CDR2 YYNGEE. The CDR3 has 13 amino acids. Trimming shortened V by 2 bases and J by 7 bases, and 7 bases separated the two germline ends. CDR3 sequence reads: CASSVAENSPLHF. CDR3 DNA sequence: TGTGCCAGCAGCGTTGCCGAGAATTCACCCCTCCACTTT.

In its sample, this clonotype was seen many times. The chain uses TRBV5-5 and TRBJ2-3, with 7 nucleotides matching TRBD2. Trimming cost V 3 bases and J 2 bases; bases outside gene matches: 9. The CDR3 extends over 16 amino acids. CDR1 is SGHKS, CDR2 YYEKEE, per germline (reference sequence). In nucleotides, the CDR3 is TGTGCCAGCAGCTACTCCACTAGCGCCTACACAGATACGCAGTATTTT. It is translated as CASSYSTSAYTDTQYF.

The sample holds many counts of this clonotype. The chain carries TRBV5-1 and TRBJ2-7, with TRBD2 matching 7 bases. V dropped 4 bases and J dropped 2; count of bases not matched to a gene: 6. The germline V gene encodes CDR1 SGHRS and CDR2 YFSETQ. The CDR3 totals 14 residues. The CDR3 loop reads CASSPPGLAYEQYF. The CDR3 bases are TGCGCCAGCAGCCCGCCTGGACTAGCCTACGAGCAGTACTTC. Full variable domain (outside the CDR3, taken from reference TRBV5-1 and TRBJ2-7): KAGVTQTPRYLIKTRGQQVTLSCSPISGHRSVSWYQQTPGQGLQFLFEYFSETQRNKGNFPGRFSGRQFSNSRSEMNVSTLELGDSALYLCASSPPGLAYEQYFGPGTRLTVT.

The J gene is TRBJ1-4, the V gene TRBV28, with D possibly matching TRBD1 (6 bases). Looked up from germline, CDR1 is MDHEN and CDR2 is SYDVKM. The CDR3 is made up of 12 amino acids. Between the trimmed V and J ends, which lost 7 bases and 7 bases, there was a span of 10 bases. The CDR3 loop is CASTTGLEKLFF. CDR3 coding DNA: TGTGCCAGCACCACAGGGCTTGAAAAACTGTTTTTT. The full variable domain, its missing parts supplied by reference TRBV28 and TRBJ1-4, is DVKVTQSSRYLVKRTGEKVFLECVQDMDHENMFWYRQDPGLGLRLIYFSYDVKMKEKGDIPEGYSVSREKKERFSLILESASTNQTSMYLCASTTGLEKLFFGSGTQLSVL.

This clonotype was detected ten times or more. The rearrangement uses TRBV3-1 and TRBJ2-3, with a possible D match to TRBD2 (5 bases). From germline, CDR1 is LGHDT and CDR2 YNNKEL (reference sequence). The CDR3 sequence is 15 residues long. Trimming stripped 3 bases from V and 5 bases from J, with 15 bases between. CDR3 nucleotide sequence: TGTGCCAGCAGCCACTCAGCACGGGGTGGAGATACGCAGTATTTT. Encoded protein: CASSHSARGGDTQYF.

This clonotype came up many times. The genes are TRBV18 and TRBJ2-7, with TRBD1 matching 8 bases. Germline CDR1 and CDR2: KGHSH and LQKENI. The CDR3 is 18 amino acids. Trimming cost V 4 bases and J 3 bases; bases outside gene matches: 17. The CDR3 protein is CASSLSDAGGVKYYEQYF. The CDR3 DNA reads TGTGCCAGCTCACTGTCGGACGCAGGGGGCGTAAAATACTACGAGCAGTACTTC.

This clonotype occurred many times. V is TRBV12-5 and J is TRBJ2-1, with 9 positions matching TRBD2. Germline V gene lookup returns CDR1 LGHNT and CDR2 FRNRAP. With 6 bases clipped from V and 10 bases from J, the junction kept 1 base outside the gene matches. This CDR3 is 11 amino acids long. In DNA, the CDR3 is TGTGCTAGTGGCCTAGCGGGAGAGCAGTTCTTC. Its translation is CASGLAGEQFF. The full variable domain, rest sourced from reference TRBV12-5 and TRBJ2-1, is DARVTQTPRHKVTEMGQEVTMRCQPILGHNTVFWYRQTMMQGLELLAYFRNRAPLDDSGMPKDRFSAEMPDATLATLKIQPSEPRDSAVYFCASGLAGEQFFGPGTRLTVL.

Only a few counts were recorded for this clonotype. A much bigger clone sits one base away, suggesting this may be a read error. The chain couples TRBV28 to TRBJ1-1, with D hard to call. Germline V gene data show CDR1 as MDHEN and CDR2 as SYDVKM. The V end lost 7 bases, the J end lost 11 bases, and 17 bases lay between the germline ends. The CDR3 runs 12 residues. Here the CDR3 reads CASIVTSGVAFF. CDR3 sequence (DNA): TGTGCCAGCATTGTTACGTCTGGTGTGGCTTTCTTT. Drawing the rest from reference TRBV28 and TRBJ1-1, the complete variable domain is DVKVTQSSRYLVKRTGEKVFLECVQDMDHENMFWYRQDPGLGLRLIYFSYDVKMKEKGDIPEGYSVSREKKERFSLILESASTNQTSMYLCASIVTSGVAFFGQGTRLTVV.

In this sample, this clonotype turned up many times. V gene TRBV5-4 combines with J gene TRBJ2-1, with 10 bases that match TRBD1. Looked up from germline, CDR1 is SGHNT and CDR2 is YYREEE (reference sequence). The J segment lost 3 bases and the V segment lost 5 bases, leaving 5 bases of the junction unmatched. The CDR3 has 15 amino acids. In DNA, the CDR3 is TGTGCCAGCAGACCCGGGACAGGGGTCTACAATGAGCAGTTCTTC. Translation: CASRPGTGVYNEQFF.

This clonotype appeared many times. The rearrangement joins TRBV7-9 to TRBJ2-1; 7 positions agree with TRBD2. The CDR3 sequence is 18 residues long. Germline CDR1 SEHNR, CDR2 FQNEAQ (reference sequence). The junction had 16 bases not matched to a gene; V was cut back by 2 bases and J by 6 bases. The CDR3 sequence is CASSLPTGGYGRANEQFF. Written as DNA, the CDR3 is TGTGCCAGCAGCTTACCCACGGGGGGATACGGCCGAGCCAATGAGCAGTTCTTC. Combining the CDR3 with reference TRBV7-9 and TRBJ2-1 gives the whole variable domain DTGVSQNPRHKITKRGQNVTFRCDPISEHNRLYWYRQTLGQGPEFLTYFQNEAQLEKSRLLSDRFSAERPKGSFSTLEIQRTEQGDSAMYLCASSLPTGGYGRANEQFFGPGTRLTVL.

In this sample, this clonotype turned up many times. A much larger clone differs by one base, so this may be a read error. This chain joins TRBV5-8 and TRBJ2-5; no clear D gene. The germline gives CDR1 SGHTS, CDR2 YDEGEE. The CDR3 spans 13 residues. V lost 4 bases and J lost 6, with 13 bases in between. The CDR3 spells CASSTRKVQTQYF. The CDR3 DNA follows: TGTGCCAGCAGCACGAGAAAGGTGCAGACCCAGTACTTC. Full variable domain (missing parts from reference TRBV5-8 and TRBJ2-5): EAGVTQSPTHLIKTRGQQATLRCSPISGHTSVYWYQQALGLGLQFLLWYDEGEERNRGNFPPRFSGRQFPNYSSELNVNALELEDSALYLCASSTRKVQTQYFGPGTRLLVL.

This clonotype was observed at least ten times. The chain links TRBV12-3 or TRBV12-4 to TRBJ1-3; the D gene is possibly TRBD1 (6 bases). The CDR3 contains 16 residues. V was cut by 2 bases and J by 0 bases, with 11 bases left in between. CDR3 bases: TGTGCCAGCAGTTTATACAGGGTACGCTCTGGAAACACCATATATTTT. Amino acids: CASSLYRVRSGNTIYF.

This clonotype was seen at least ten times. The genes are TRBV7-2 and TRBJ1-1, with D unclear. Trimming removed 5 bases at V and 1 base at J, with 8 bases between. CDR1 SGHTA and CDR2 FQGNSA come from the germline V gene. The CDR3 loop spans 13 amino acids. The CDR3 DNA reads TGTGCCAGCAGCAGACCTCAGAACACTGAAGCTTTCTTT. Translated: CASSRPQNTEAFF.

This clonotype was counted many times. In DNA, the CDR3 is TGCGCCAGCAGCTTGGCCGGGACAGGGGGCTACGAGCAGTACTTC. Translation gives CASSLAGTGGYEQYF. J is TRBJ2-7 and V is TRBV5-1; 11 bases line up with TRBD1. Per germline, CDR1 SGHRS and CDR2 YFSETQ. This CDR3 is built from 15 residues. Unmatched junction bases numbered 2, after V lost 0 bases and J lost 3 bases.

This clonotype was observed at least ten times. The V and J genes are TRBV5-1 and TRBJ2-5; 11 bases are a match to TRBD1. The trim removed 5 bases at V and 3 bases at J, leaving 6 bases unmatched. The CDR3 consists of 15 residues. Germline V lookup: CDR1 SGHRS, CDR2 YFSETQ. The CDR3 loop reads CASSRDRGSEETQYF. The CDR3 DNA follows: TGCGCCAGCAGTCGGGACAGGGGGAGCGAAGAGACCCAGTACTTC.

This clonotype was seen many times. V gene TRBV29-1 combines with J gene TRBJ1-6, with a possible D match to TRBD1 (5 bases). Deletions cut 4 bases from V and 7 bases from J, with 8 bases between. The CDR3 spans 12 residues. The V gene's germline CDR1 is SQVTM and CDR2 ANQGSEA. The CDR3 DNA sequence: TGCAGCGTTGCCGAGGGGAATTCACCCCTCCACTTT. Translation: CSVAEGNSPLHF.

CDR3 loop: CASSPAAGTSSYEQYF. In DNA, the CDR3 is TGCGCCAGCAGCCCCGCCGCCGGGACGAGCTCCTACGAGCAGTACTTC. The chain links TRBV5-1 to TRBJ2-7; either TRBD1 or TRBD2 may fit D (5 bases each). Trimming removed 4 bases from V and 0 bases from J, with 17 bases in between. Germline CDR1 reads SGHRS; CDR2 reads YFSETQ. The CDR3 is made up of 16 amino acids. The entire variable domain, with the rest obtained from reference TRBV5-1 and TRBJ2-7, is as follows: KAGVTQTPRYLIKTRGQQVTLSCSPISGHRSVSWYQQTPGQGLQFLFEYFSETQRNKGNFPGRFSGRQFSNSRSEMNVSTLELGDSALYLCASSPAAGTSSYEQYFGPGTRLTVT.

This clonotype has at least ten counts. The chain has TRBV10-3 and TRBJ1-2; perhaps TRBD1 as D (5 bases). Germline V gene lookup returns CDR1 ENHRY and CDR2 SYGVKD. There are 11 residues in the CDR3. V was cut by 10 bases and J by 4 bases, with 10 bases left in between. The CDR3: CATSGGYGYTF. The DNA for the CDR3 is TGTGCCACAAGCGGGGGCTATGGCTACACCTTC.

This clonotype was observed at least ten times. The chain couples TRBV5-1 to TRBJ1-2; maybe TRBD1 (6 bases). The length of the CDR3 is 16 residues. V gave up 3 bases and J gave up 1 base, with 16 bases separating them. CDR1 SGHRS and CDR2 YFSETQ come from the germline V gene. CDR3: CASSSTRDTINYGYTF. For the CDR3, the DNA is TGCGCCAGCAGCTCGACGCGGGACACGATTAACTATGGCTACACCTTC.

As regards this clonotype: A read error may explain this, as a much larger clone is one base away. V usage is TRBV6-6 and J usage is TRBJ1-5; D uncertain. The V end was cut by 8 bases, the J end by 3 bases, with 11 bases between. Germline V gene sequence: CDR1 MNHNY, CDR2 SVGAGI (reference sequence). The CDR3 spans 13 residues. The CDR3 is CASSTGTNQPQHF. The CDR3 coding sequence is TGTGCCAGCTCAACCGGAACCAATCAGCCCCAGCATTTT.

This clonotype was counted many times. The V call is TRBV3-1, the J call TRBJ2-7, with D hard to call. This CDR3 is 11 amino acids long. Trimming shortened V by 2 bases and J by 6 bases, and 5 bases separated the two germline ends. The germline V gene encodes CDR1 LGHDT and CDR2 YNNKEL (reference sequence). CDR3 residues: CASSQSIEQYF. The CDR3, as DNA: TGTGCCAGCAGCCAAAGTATCGAGCAGTACTTC.